This record concerns one T cell receptor beta chain sequence. This table comes from immunoSEQ multiplex PCR, and its TCRdb copy is limited to in-frame clones, with some not included. Of around 380,000 clones listed, about 87% are singletons. Adults between about 18 and 89 years of age took part from fewer than 30 US areas. The study assigned cohorts using participant-reported clinical history. This entry comes from a study of blood T cell repertoires in COVID-19. Trimming pared 6 bases from V and 0 bases from J, leaving 12 bases between. From germline, CDR1 is MNHEY and CDR2 SVGAGI. The CDR3 has 15 amino acids.

The origin of this receptor is a man aged 25 to 40 who had recovered from COVID-19. The chain has TRBV6-5 and TRBJ1-3; TRBD1 is a possible D gene (6 bases). Sample: PBMCs or T cells enriched from blood (not recorded which). This CDR3 is CASRTGHSSGNTIYF. CDR3 in DNA: TGTGCCAGCAGAACAGGGCATAGCTCTGGAAACACCATATATTTT.